The source of this T cell receptor (beta chain) is a study of post-analysis software for immune sequencing data (dated by TCRdb to the mid-2010s). Regarding the study in general: The recorded disease courses included relapsing-remitting, secondary progressive and progressive-relapsing multiple sclerosis, and some patients had no subtype annotation. A subset of samples was prepared in parallel using single-end sample barcoding, then pooled and co-amplified after Illumina adapter ligation. The multiple sclerosis patient repertoires were compared with around ten previously published healthy control repertoires from donors aged roughly 6 to 27 years.

To demonstrate the VDJtools post-analysis software, TCR beta repertoires were profiled from the peripheral blood of more than ten young patients with multiple sclerosis. The multiple sclerosis patients were children and adolescents ranging in age from roughly 6 to 15 years. Worth noting for this clonotype: Its antigen is unknown. The sample holds no much larger clone one base away, and base qualities are not on file.

What the study reported, not specific to this receptor: The multiple sclerosis patient group was slightly younger than the control group. Patients showed significantly higher frequencies than controls for roughly 5 TRBV segments, among them TRBV5-6, TRBV5-1 and TRBV20-1. Multiple sclerosis patients had significantly lower normalized Chao1 diversity than controls, a result that suggests substantial peripheral T-cell clonal expansion. Strong co-clustering of samples prepared in the same batch was shown by direct clustering with F measure, prompting a batch-effect correction.

Including cysteine and phenylalanine, the CDR3 has 13 amino acids. Just the 39-base CDR3 DNA is kept, in frame starting at base 1. The junction carries 14 bases between V and J, which are trimmed by 0 bases and 14 bases respectively. CDR1 and CDR2, looked up from the germline V gene, are ENHRY and SYGVKD. Libraries were made using PCR. TCRdb lists the instrument as Illumina HiSeq 2500. Unique molecular identifiers were incorporated into TCR beta cDNA libraries to reduce PCR and sequencing biases. Some 500,000 cDNA molecules were obtained per 1 to 10 million input T cells, so each molecule approximated one T cell. The patient libraries were prepared and sequenced using the same protocol as the earlier healthy control dataset. Samples belonging to the same batch were prepared together, multiplexed and sequenced on a shared HiSeq lane. For the original study's pipeline: MIGEC handled the raw barcoded reads, throwing out single-read molecular identifier groups before consensus assembly and CDR3 extraction. Clonotype tables were post-analysed with VDJtools, normalizing diversity by down-sampling all datasets to the smallest sample size. Repertoire overlap clustering matched CDR3 amino acid but not nucleotide sequences to correct batch-related cross-sample contamination. The public reads were reprocessed in TCRdb via fastp at Q25 and MiXCR, keeping in-frame beta chains. When rows share a CDR3 protein, they turn into one entry using the most common DNA and genes. The V and J calls and clone size come from TCRdb's table, not from the authors' own analysis. The sample yields approximately 440,000 distinct CDR3 sequences; 40% to 55% were counted once. In total, the top ten clones hold 9% to 14% of the sample.

This chain is built from TRBV10-3 and TRBJ2-1; no confident D gene assignment can be made. Sequencing was carried out using blood. The clonotype originates from a girl aged 10 to 17 with multiple sclerosis. CDR3 region: CAISESIGQNEFF. Here is the DNA: TGTGCCATCAGTGAGTCGATAGGGCAAAACGAGTTCTTC.